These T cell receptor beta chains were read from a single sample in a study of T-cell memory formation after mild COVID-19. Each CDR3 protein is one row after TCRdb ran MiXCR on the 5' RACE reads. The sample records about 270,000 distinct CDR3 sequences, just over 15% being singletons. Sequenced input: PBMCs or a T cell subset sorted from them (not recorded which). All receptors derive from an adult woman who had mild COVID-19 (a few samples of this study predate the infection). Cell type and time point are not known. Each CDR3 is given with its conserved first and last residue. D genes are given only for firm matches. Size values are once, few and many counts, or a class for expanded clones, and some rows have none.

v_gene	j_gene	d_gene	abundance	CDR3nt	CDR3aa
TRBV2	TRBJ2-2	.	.	TGTGCCAGCAATGAGGCCGGGACTCGAAACACCGGGGAGCTGTTTTTT	CASNEAGTRNTGELFF
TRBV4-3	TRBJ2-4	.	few	TGCGCCAGCAGCCAAGAGAGGCTACTAGCCAAAAACATTCAGTACTTC	CASSQERLLAKNIQYF
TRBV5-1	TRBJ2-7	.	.	TGCGCCAGCAGCTCTAGGACCGACCAGAGCTCCTACGAGCAGTACTTC	CASSSRTDQSSYEQYF
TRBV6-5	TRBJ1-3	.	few	TGTGCCAGCAGTTCTCACTCTGGAAACACCATATATTTT	CASSSHSGNTIYF
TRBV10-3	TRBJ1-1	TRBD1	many	TGTGCCATCAGTGATGACAGGGTCACTGAAGCTTTCTTT	CAISDDRVTEAFF
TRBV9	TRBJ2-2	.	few	TGTGCCAGCAGCGTAGGGGGCGCGAACACCGGGGAGCTGTTTTTT	CASSVGGANTGELFF
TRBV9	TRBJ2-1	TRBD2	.	TGTGCCAGCAGCGGGACTAGCGGGAGTTGGGATGAGCAGTTCTTC	CASSGTSGSWDEQFF
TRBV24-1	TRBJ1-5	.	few	TGTGCCACCAGTGAGGGGAGTAGCAATCAGCCCCAGCATTTT	CATSEGSSNQPQHF
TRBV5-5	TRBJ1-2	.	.	TGTGCCAGCAGCTTTGAAGGGCTCGGGAACTATGGCTACACCTTC	CASSFEGLGNYGYTF
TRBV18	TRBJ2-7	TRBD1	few	TGTGCCAGCCGGGGACAGGAGTTCGAGCAGTACTTC	CASRGQEFEQYF
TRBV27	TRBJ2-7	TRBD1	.	TGTGCCAGCAGCACTACCCGGTTGACAGGGGTCTACGAGCAGTACTTC	CASSTTRLTGVYEQYF
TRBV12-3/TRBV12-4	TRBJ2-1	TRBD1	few	TGTGCCAGCACCATCGGGACAGGGGCCCCGCAGCAGTTCTTC	CASTIGTGAPQQFF
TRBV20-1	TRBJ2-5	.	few	TGCAGTGCTCCGAGATTGATCGGGACTGTACAAGAGACCCAGTACTTC	CSAPRLIGTVQETQYF
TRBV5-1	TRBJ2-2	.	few	TGCGCCAGCAGCTTGGAGGGAAGGGACACCGGGGAGCTGTTTTTT	CASSLEGRDTGELFF
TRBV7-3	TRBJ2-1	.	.	TGTGCCAGCAGCTTAACCAACAATGAGCAGTTCTTC	CASSLTNNEQFF
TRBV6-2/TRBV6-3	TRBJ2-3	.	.	TGTGCTTGCCGACGCAGCACAGATACGCAGTATTTT	CACRRSTDTQYF
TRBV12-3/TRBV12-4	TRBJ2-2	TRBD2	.	TGTGCCAGCAGTTTTGCCGGGGCTAGCGGGGCCGGCGGGGAGCTGTTTTTT	CASSFAGASGAGGELFF
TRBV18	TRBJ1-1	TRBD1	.	TGTGCCAGCTCACCTTCGGGGACAGGGAAAGGTATTGAAGCTTTCTTT	CASSPSGTGKGIEAFF
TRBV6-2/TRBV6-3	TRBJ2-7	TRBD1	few	TGTGCCAGCAGAAAGGGGACAGGGGGCGACTACGAGCAGTACTTC	CASRKGTGGDYEQYF
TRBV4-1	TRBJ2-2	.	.	TGCGCCAGCAGCCGTCAATCCCTAGCGAACACCGGGGAGCTGTTTTTT	CASSRQSLANTGELFF
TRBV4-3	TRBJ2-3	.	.	TGCGCCAGCAGCCAAGGGGGGGTCGACACAGATACGCAGTATTTT	CASSQGGVDTDTQYF
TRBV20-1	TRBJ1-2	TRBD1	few	TGCAGTGCTCTGTGGGACAGACGCTTACACTATGGCTACACCTTC	CSALWDRRLHYGYTF
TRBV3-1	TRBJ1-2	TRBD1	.	TGTGCCAGCAGCTACTGGACAGGGAGGGACGGCTACACCTTC	CASSYWTGRDGYTF
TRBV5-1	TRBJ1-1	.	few	TGCGCCAGCAGCTTGACGACGGCGAAATCGCAAACTGAAGCTTTCTTT	CASSLTTAKSQTEAFF
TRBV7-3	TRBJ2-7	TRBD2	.	TGTGCCAGCAGCTTCTCACTAGCGGGGGCTAGCTCCTACGAGCAGTACTTC	CASSFSLAGASSYEQYF
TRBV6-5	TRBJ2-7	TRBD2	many	TGTGCCAGCCGTAGGGGTACTAGCGGGGCCTACGAGCAGTACTTC	CASRRGTSGAYEQYF
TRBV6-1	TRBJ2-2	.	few	TGTGCCAGCTCCCTTTGGGGTGGGACCGGGGAGCTGTTTTTT	CASSLWGGTGELFF
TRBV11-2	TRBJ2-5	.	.	TGTGCCAGCAGCTTAGATAGGCAGCAAGAGACCCAGTACTTC	CASSLDRQQETQYF
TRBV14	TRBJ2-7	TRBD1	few	TGTGCCAGCAGCCCAGGGACAGGGGGAGTCGAGCAGTACTTC	CASSPGTGGVEQYF
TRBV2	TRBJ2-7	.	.	TGTGCCAGCAGCGGAGGGGTCTCTTACGAGCAGTACTTC	CASSGGVSYEQYF
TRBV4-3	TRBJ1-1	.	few	TGCGCCAGCAGCCAAGGTCAGGGGCTGAACACTGAAGCTTTCTTT	CASSQGQGLNTEAFF
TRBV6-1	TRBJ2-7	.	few	TGTGCCGCCCGGGGGACTGACTACGAGCAGTACTTC	CAARGTDYEQYF
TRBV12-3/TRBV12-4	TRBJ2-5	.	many	TGTGCCAGCAGCCCTTTATCCGGGGCCCAGTACTTC	CASSPLSGAQYF
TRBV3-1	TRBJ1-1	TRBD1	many	TGTGCCAGCAGCCAAGGGGACAGGGGGTTTTTCACTGAAGCTTTCTTT	CASSQGDRGFFTEAFF
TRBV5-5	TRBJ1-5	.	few	TGTGCCAGCAGCTTGGAGCAGAACAATCAGCCCCAGCATTTT	CASSLEQNNQPQHF
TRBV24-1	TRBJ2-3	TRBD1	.	TGTGCCTCCCGACAGGGATCAGATACGCAGTATTTT	CASRQGSDTQYF
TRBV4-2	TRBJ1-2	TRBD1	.	TGTGCCAGCAGCCAAGAAGGGGGAGGGACAGGGGTAATTTTCATCTTC	CASSQEGGGTGVIFIF
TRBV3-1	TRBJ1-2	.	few	TGTGCCAGCAGCCGGGACGCTCGGGCTGGCTACACCTTC	CASSRDARAGYTF
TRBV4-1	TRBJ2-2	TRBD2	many	TGCGCCAGCAGCCAAGTTGGGTTAGGTACTAGCGGGGGATCCGGGGAGCTGTTTTTT	CASSQVGLGTSGGSGELFF
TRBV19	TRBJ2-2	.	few	TGTGCCAGTAGGGCCCAGGGCTACACCGGGGAGCTGTTTTTT	CASRAQGYTGELFF
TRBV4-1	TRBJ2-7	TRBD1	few	TGCGCCAGCAGCCACGGACAGGGAGCCCTCTACGAGCAGTACTTC	CASSHGQGALYEQYF
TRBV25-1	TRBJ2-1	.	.	TGTGCCAGCACGGGGGTCGTCGCCTACAATGAGCAGTTCTTC	CASTGVVAYNEQFF
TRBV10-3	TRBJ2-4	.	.	TGTGCCATCAGTGATCAGAACAGGGCAGAATCCAAAAACATTCAGTACTTC	CAISDQNRAESKNIQYF
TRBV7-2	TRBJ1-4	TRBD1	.	TGTGCCAGCAGCCCCTTAGGGGGGGACAGTAATGAAAAACTGTTTTTT	CASSPLGGDSNEKLFF
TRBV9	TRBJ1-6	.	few	TGTGCCAGCAGCCCATCCCTTCAGGGTTGGGACTATAATTCACCCCTCCACTTT	CASSPSLQGWDYNSPLHF
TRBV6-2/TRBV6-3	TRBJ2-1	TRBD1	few	TGTGCCAGCAGTTACGGGGGACAGGGGAAGCTCATTGAGCAGTTCTTC	CASSYGGQGKLIEQFF
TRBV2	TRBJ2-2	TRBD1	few	TGTGCCAGGGGGACAGGGTCCGGCACCGGGGAGCTGTTTTTT	CARGTGSGTGELFF
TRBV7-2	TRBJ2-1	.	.	TGTGCCAGCAGGTTAGATATGAATGAGCAGTTCTTC	CASRLDMNEQFF
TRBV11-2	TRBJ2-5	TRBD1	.	TGTGCCAGCAGCTCGTTACTATCATCGGACAGGCGGTTAGAGGCCCAGTACTTC	CASSSLLSSDRRLEAQYF
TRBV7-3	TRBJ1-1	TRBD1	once	TGTGCCAGCAGCCCGGGACAGGGGGCACTAACTGAAGCTTTCTTT	CASSPGQGALTEAFF
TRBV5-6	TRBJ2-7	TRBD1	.	TGTGCCAGCAGCCCTACCGGGACAGTTGCCTACGAGCAGTACTTC	CASSPTGTVAYEQYF
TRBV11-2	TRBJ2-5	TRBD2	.	TGTGCCAGCAGCTTAGGCGGGGGGTACCAAGAGACCCAGTACTTC	CASSLGGGYQETQYF
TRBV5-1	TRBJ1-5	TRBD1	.	TGCGCCAGCAGCTTGGGCAGACAGGGCTATCAGCCCCAGCATTTT	CASSLGRQGYQPQHF
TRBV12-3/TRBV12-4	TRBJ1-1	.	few	TGTGCCAGCAGTCCAGACTCATCGGAAGCTTTCTTT	CASSPDSSEAFF
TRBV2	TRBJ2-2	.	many	TGTGCCAGCCGAAGGACGGGATCGAACACCGGGGAGCTGTTTTTT	CASRRTGSNTGELFF
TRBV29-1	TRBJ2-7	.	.	TGCAGCGTTGGGAAGGACAGTAGTTACGAGCAGTACTTC	CSVGKDSSYEQYF
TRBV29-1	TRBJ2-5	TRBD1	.	TGCAGCGTTCGAAAAGGGACAGTCCAAGAGACCCAGTACTTC	CSVRKGTVQETQYF
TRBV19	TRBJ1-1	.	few	TGTGCCAGTAGTATCGGCAGGTACACTGAAGCTTTCTTT	CASSIGRYTEAFF
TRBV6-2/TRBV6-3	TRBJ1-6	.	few	TGTGCCAGCAGTTCTTGGGCAGAGAGGCCCCTCCACTTT	CASSSWAERPLHF